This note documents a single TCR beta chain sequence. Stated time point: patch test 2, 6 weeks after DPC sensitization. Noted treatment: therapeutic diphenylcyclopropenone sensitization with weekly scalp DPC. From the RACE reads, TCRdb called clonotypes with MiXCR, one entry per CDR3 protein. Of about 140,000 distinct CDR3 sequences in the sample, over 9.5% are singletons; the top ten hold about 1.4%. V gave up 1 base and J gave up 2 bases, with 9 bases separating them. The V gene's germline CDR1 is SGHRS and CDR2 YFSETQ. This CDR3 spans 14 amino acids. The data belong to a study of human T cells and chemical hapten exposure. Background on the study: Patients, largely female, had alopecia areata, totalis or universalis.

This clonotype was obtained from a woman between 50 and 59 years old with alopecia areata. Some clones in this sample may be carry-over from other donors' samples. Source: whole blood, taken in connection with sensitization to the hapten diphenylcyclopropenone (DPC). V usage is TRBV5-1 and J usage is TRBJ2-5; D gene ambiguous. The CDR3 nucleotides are TGCGCCAGCAGCTTGAGGGCCGGGCAAGAGACCCAGTACTTC. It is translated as CASSLRAGQETQYF.